This T cell receptor (beta chain) derives from a study of blood T cell repertoires in COVID-19 (dated by TCRdb to the early 2020s). Turning to the overall study: Samples from collaborators originated in the United States, Italy and Spain and spanned both the acute and convalescent phases of COVID-19. A de-identified subject ID, COVID-19 status, age in years and sex were almost always included in the sample metadata. The samples were drawn from two sources: the first 160 participants of the ongoing ImmuneRACE study, and some 1,300 subjects contributed by 6 global collaborators. A freely available public database, intended as a resource for researchers studying the immune response to SARS-CoV-2, is where the repertoires were released. The prospective study material was composed of cDNA or gDNA derived from T cells, B-cell-depleted T cells, or PBMCs. Subjects who had been exposed to COVID-19, were actively infected with it, or had recovered from it provided the deeply sampled blood TCRbeta repertoires that made up the dataset. HLA class I and class II types, where available, came from metadata supplied by the sample provider rather than from assay-based typing. What the authors observed across the whole study: How much clinical and demographic metadata was included differed by source and by participant, and the metadata was provided uncurated.

The trim is 5 bases for V and 7 bases for J, with a gap of 13 bases between the germline ends. Taken from cysteine to phenylalanine, the CDR3 has 13 residues. CDR3 DNA only is kept here, 39 bases in frame from base 1. From the germline V gene, CDR1 is KGHDR and CDR2 is SFDVKD. TCRbeta CDR3 regions were amplified from genomic DNA by means of the immunoSEQ Assay, a bias-controlled multiplex PCR. Per the authors' processing: The number of nucleated cells in each sample was estimated by amplification of reference gene primers within the assay. Sequence reads were collapsed and filtered to measure the absolute abundance of every unique TCRbeta CDR3 rearrangement. For each sample, productive Simpson clonality was calculated by taking the square root of Simpson's diversity index across productive rearrangements. TCRdb took over this immuneACCESS table, retaining in-frame rearrangements with V and J assigned. Such tables are incomplete; in checked studies, under half of the missing clones stem from an unresolved V gene, and the remainder is unexplained. D and trimming come from the DNA, and the V and J calls and clone size come from that table. In all, the sample holds about 440,000 clones, and nearly 90% of those were seen once. The top ten clonotypes cover approximately 2% of the sample.

Comment on this clone: The antigen it recognizes is unknown. There are no base qualities to consult, and no much larger clone falls within one base.

Enrolling through a virtual design, the prospective study's participants ranged in age from roughly 18 to 89 years and lived across 24 United States geographic areas. Cohort assignment in the prospective study relied on participant-reported clinical history from a screening survey and a study questionnaire. Mobile phlebotomists in the prospective study collected whole blood, serum and a nasopharyngeal or oropharyngeal swab from every participant. Over a 2-month period, participants in the prospective study had the option of providing additional blood draws and questionnaires. Before DNA extraction, blood samples from the prospective study were shipped at room temperature or frozen.

The specimen sequenced was PBMCs or T cells enriched from blood (not recorded which). The clonotype was recovered from a woman aged 18-29 years with acute COVID-19. Recombination connected TRBV24-1 to TRBJ2-5; the D gene assignment is ambiguous. The CDR3 in this case is CATSVLSNGTQYF. The nucleotide sequence is TGTGCCACCAGTGTCCTATCCAACGGGACCCAGTACTTC.